A selection of T cell receptor beta chains follows, all from one sample in a study of blood T cells in healthy people across ages. Via MiXCR, TCRdb re-called the 5' RACE reads, giving one row per CDR3 protein. This table holds about 1.8 million distinct CDR3 sequences, approximately 50% found once. The sample was blood. Source of these receptors: a woman between 40 and 50 years old in good health. CDR3s include the opening cysteine and the closing phenylalanine or tryptophan. Fields, in order: clone size, J gene, V gene, D gene, CDR3 protein, CDR3 DNA. The D gene is left open where the match is weak. For some rows the clone size is stated as once, few or many, or as a class when expanded; others skip it.

clone_size: NA
j_call: TRBJ2-7
v_call: TRBV20-1
d_call: NA
cdr3_aa: CSAIDLAGSEQYF
cdr3_nt: TGCAGTGCCATAGACCTTGCGGGGAGCGAGCAGTACTTC

clone_size: few
j_call: TRBJ2-3
v_call: TRBV7-2
d_call: NA
cdr3_aa: CASSLSSRVGDTQYF
cdr3_nt: TGTGCCAGCAGCTTGTCAAGCAGGGTGGGAGATACGCAGTATTTT

clone_size: NA
j_call: TRBJ2-1
v_call: TRBV13
d_call: TRBD2
cdr3_aa: CASSLGNAGGYNEQFF
cdr3_nt: TGTGCCAGCAGCTTAGGAAATGCGGGGGGGTACAATGAGCAGTTCTTC

clone_size: NA
j_call: TRBJ2-1
v_call: TRBV6-2/TRBV6-3
d_call: NA
cdr3_aa: CASSYYGVSNNEQFF
cdr3_nt: TGTGCCAGCAGTTACTACGGGGTTTCGAACAATGAGCAGTTCTTC

clone_size: few
j_call: TRBJ2-7
v_call: TRBV20-1
d_call: TRBD1
cdr3_aa: CSAIPRDRAYEQYF
cdr3_nt: TGCAGTGCTATACCGCGGGACAGGGCCTACGAGCAGTACTTC

clone_size: NA
j_call: TRBJ2-7
v_call: TRBV7-2
d_call: NA
cdr3_aa: CASSLDSSYLSYEQYF
cdr3_nt: TGTGCCAGCAGCTTAGATTCGAGTTACCTATCCTACGAGCAGTACTTC

clone_size: few
j_call: TRBJ2-1
v_call: TRBV29-1
d_call: TRBD2
cdr3_aa: CSVVSGGGFTSSSYNEQFF
cdr3_nt: TGCAGCGTTGTATCGGGCGGGGGGTTCACCTCTAGCTCCTACAATGAGCAGTTCTTC

clone_size: NA
j_call: TRBJ1-2
v_call: TRBV13
d_call: TRBD1
cdr3_aa: CASSSGQGAMDYGYTF
cdr3_nt: TGTGCCAGCAGCTCGGGACAGGGGGCTATGGACTATGGCTACACCTTC

clone_size: NA
j_call: TRBJ1-1
v_call: TRBV29-1
d_call: NA
cdr3_aa: CSVRTPGVIGTEAFF
cdr3_nt: TGCAGCGTCCGAACCCCCGGGGTTATAGGCACTGAAGCTTTCTTT

clone_size: many
j_call: TRBJ2-7
v_call: TRBV11-2
d_call: NA
cdr3_aa: CASSLQETYEQYF
cdr3_nt: TGTGCCAGCAGCTTGCAGGAAACCTACGAGCAGTACTTC

clone_size: NA
j_call: TRBJ2-5
v_call: TRBV3-1
d_call: NA
cdr3_aa: CASSEGTQAPQYF
cdr3_nt: TGTGCCAGCAGCGAAGGGACTCAAGCGCCCCAGTACTTC

clone_size: NA
j_call: TRBJ2-5
v_call: TRBV27
d_call: NA
cdr3_aa: CASSLNSVGTQYF
cdr3_nt: TGTGCCAGCAGTTTAAATAGCGTTGGGACCCAGTACTTC

clone_size: NA
j_call: TRBJ2-3
v_call: TRBV12-3/TRBV12-4
d_call: TRBD2
cdr3_aa: CASSPSGGSPGDTQYF
cdr3_nt: TGTGCCAGCAGTCCTAGCGGGGGGTCACCAGGAGATACGCAGTATTTT

clone_size: NA
j_call: TRBJ2-1
v_call: TRBV12-3/TRBV12-4
d_call: TRBD2
cdr3_aa: CASRNRLAGGWDEQFF
cdr3_nt: TGTGCCAGCAGAAATCGACTAGCGGGGGGGTGGGATGAGCAGTTCTTC

clone_size: NA
j_call: TRBJ2-6
v_call: TRBV19
d_call: TRBD1
cdr3_aa: CASSIAGQGATGANVLTF
cdr3_nt: TGTGCCAGTAGTATCGCGGGACAGGGGGCTACGGGGGCCAACGTCCTGACTTTC

clone_size: NA
j_call: TRBJ1-5
v_call: TRBV7-2
d_call: NA
cdr3_aa: CASSLAGRVLQPQHF
cdr3_nt: TGTGCCAGCAGCTTAGCGGGGAGGGTTCTTCAGCCCCAGCATTTT

clone_size: NA
j_call: TRBJ2-5
v_call: TRBV7-7
d_call: NA
cdr3_aa: CASSLAYGGQETQYF
cdr3_nt: TGTGCTAGCAGCTTAGCCTACGGGGGCCAAGAGACCCAGTACTTC

clone_size: NA
j_call: TRBJ2-5
v_call: TRBV6-5
d_call: NA
cdr3_aa: CASSSPTQGEYF
cdr3_nt: TGTGCCAGCAGTTCACCGACCCAAGGGGAGTACTTC

clone_size: NA
j_call: TRBJ2-1
v_call: TRBV6-2/TRBV6-3
d_call: NA
cdr3_aa: CASSYSPDPTGNEQFF
cdr3_nt: TGTGCCAGCAGTTACTCGCCGGACCCCACGGGGAATGAGCAGTTCTTC

clone_size: NA
j_call: TRBJ2-5
v_call: TRBV20-1
d_call: TRBD2
cdr3_aa: CSAEGLGQETQYF
cdr3_nt: TGCAGTGCTGAGGGACTAGGTCAGGAGACCCAGTACTTC

clone_size: few
j_call: TRBJ2-4
v_call: TRBV20-1
d_call: NA
cdr3_aa: CSARVLAKNIQYF
cdr3_nt: TGCAGTGCTAGAGTTCTAGCCAAAAACATTCAGTACTTC

clone_size: NA
j_call: TRBJ2-6
v_call: TRBV4-2
d_call: NA
cdr3_aa: CASSQSQRVVAGANVLTF
cdr3_nt: TGTGCCAGCAGCCAATCTCAGCGTGTAGTCGCTGGGGCCAACGTCCTGACTTTC

clone_size: NA
j_call: TRBJ2-7
v_call: TRBV27
d_call: TRBD2
cdr3_aa: CARKPESGGAYEQYF
cdr3_nt: TGTGCCCGCAAGCCGGAGAGCGGGGGGGCTTACGAGCAGTACTTC

clone_size: once
j_call: TRBJ2-1
v_call: TRBV3-1
d_call: NA
cdr3_aa: CASSQGGIAYNEQFF
cdr3_nt: TGTGCCAGCAGCCAAGGAGGGATCGCCTACAATGAGCAGTTCTTC

clone_size: few
j_call: TRBJ2-7
v_call: TRBV20-1
d_call: NA
cdr3_aa: CSANTEQYF
cdr3_nt: TGCAGTGCCAACACCGAGCAGTACTTC

clone_size: NA
j_call: TRBJ2-5
v_call: TRBV9
d_call: TRBD2
cdr3_aa: CASSVVGGSGGVAETQYF
cdr3_nt: TGTGCCAGCAGCGTAGTTGGCGGTAGCGGGGGGGTTGCAGAGACCCAGTACTTC

clone_size: once
j_call: TRBJ2-5
v_call: TRBV2
d_call: TRBD1
cdr3_aa: CASQTGATQETQYF
cdr3_nt: TGTGCCAGCCAAACAGGGGCTACTCAAGAGACCCAGTACTTC

clone_size: few
j_call: TRBJ2-7
v_call: TRBV7-2
d_call: NA
cdr3_aa: CASSLFLSGMNEQYF
cdr3_nt: TGTGCCAGCAGCTTATTTCTTTCAGGGATGAACGAGCAGTACTTC

clone_size: NA
j_call: TRBJ2-5
v_call: TRBV7-2
d_call: NA
cdr3_aa: CASSPGLSQYF
cdr3_nt: TGTGCCAGCAGCCCTGGTCTGTCGCAGTACTTC

clone_size: few
j_call: TRBJ1-1
v_call: TRBV28
d_call: NA
cdr3_aa: CASSAQGYTEAFF
cdr3_nt: TGTGCCAGCAGTGCCCAGGGGTACACTGAAGCTTTCTTT

clone_size: NA
j_call: TRBJ1-4
v_call: TRBV3-1
d_call: NA
cdr3_aa: CASSHKDRSSGEKLFF
cdr3_nt: TGTGCCAGCAGCCATAAAGACAGGAGTTCGGGGGAAAAACTGTTTTTT

clone_size: NA
j_call: TRBJ2-7
v_call: TRBV5-1
d_call: TRBD1
cdr3_aa: CASSSGTELRGYF
cdr3_nt: TGCGCCAGCAGTTCCGGGACAGAGTTAAGAGGGTACTTC

clone_size: NA
j_call: TRBJ2-5
v_call: TRBV6-2/TRBV6-3
d_call: NA
cdr3_aa: CASRPGGGDEQYF
cdr3_nt: TGTGCCAGCAGACCGGGGGGCGGGGATGAGCAGTACTTC

clone_size: NA
j_call: TRBJ1-4
v_call: TRBV5-1
d_call: TRBD1
cdr3_aa: CASSMGQGGEKLFF
cdr3_nt: TGCGCCAGCAGCATGGGACAGGGAGGAGAAAAACTGTTTTTT

clone_size: NA
j_call: TRBJ2-7
v_call: TRBV7-2
d_call: NA
cdr3_aa: CASSPRLVRGGSSYEQYF
cdr3_nt: TGTGCCAGCAGTCCCCGGTTGGTCAGGGGAGGGAGCTCCTACGAGCAGTACTTC

clone_size: NA
j_call: TRBJ1-2
v_call: TRBV6-2/TRBV6-3
d_call: NA
cdr3_aa: CASSLSDGANYGYTF
cdr3_nt: TGTGCCAGCAGTTTATCAGACGGGGCTAACTATGGCTACACCTTC

clone_size: once
j_call: TRBJ2-6
v_call: TRBV20-1
d_call: NA
cdr3_aa: CSAPKYQVQSGANVLTF
cdr3_nt: TGCAGTGCTCCGAAGTATCAGGTTCAGTCTGGGGCCAACGTCCTGACTTTC

clone_size: few
j_call: TRBJ2-3
v_call: TRBV4-1
d_call: NA
cdr3_aa: CASSQDGGFAADTQYF
cdr3_nt: TGCGCCAGCAGCCAAGACGGAGGGTTCGCGGCAGATACGCAGTATTTT

clone_size: NA
j_call: TRBJ2-1
v_call: TRBV7-2
d_call: TRBD1
cdr3_aa: CASSLATGQGGMFF
cdr3_nt: TGTGCCAGCAGCTTAGCAACGGGACAGGGGGGTATGTTCTTC

clone_size: once
j_call: TRBJ1-1
v_call: TRBV7-2
d_call: NA
cdr3_aa: CASSLMQGVNTEAFF
cdr3_nt: TGTGCCAGCAGCTTAATGCAAGGGGTGAACACTGAAGCTTTCTTT

clone_size: NA
j_call: TRBJ2-5
v_call: TRBV10-3
d_call: NA
cdr3_aa: CAISEGSRGETQYF
cdr3_nt: TGTGCCATCAGTGAGGGGTCAAGGGGAGAGACCCAGTACTTC